The entry below gives a single T cell receptor (beta chain) sequence along with its context. The data stem from a study of blood T cell repertoires in COVID-19. Study as a whole: There were acute and convalescent COVID-19 samples, and they came from the United States, Italy and Spain. PBMCs, B-cell-depleted T cells, or T cells were the source of the cDNA or gDNA that made up the material.

Cohort 3 donors counted as recovered after two negative PCRs, clearance, or resolved symptoms. The table came from immunoSEQ multiplex PCR; TCRdb's copy has only in-frame clones and leaves some out. In the table there are about 250,000 clones, around 81% of which are singletons. Deletions cut 8 bases from V and 0 bases from J, with 17 bases between. Germline-derived CDR1 and CDR2 are GTSNPN and SVGIG (reference sequence). CDR3 size: 14 residues. This receptor was taken from a man aged 50-59 years who had recovered from COVID-19. This chain uses TRBV30 with TRBJ2-7, with D possibly TRBD2 on 6 matching bases. Source material: PBMCs or T cells enriched from blood (not recorded which). The CDR3 DNA is TGTGCCGGTATATACGGGACTGTCTCCTACGAGCAGTACTTC. It codes for CAGIYGTVSYEQYF.